This T cell receptor (beta chain) was observed in a study of T cell responses to AZD1222 COVID-19 vaccine. Study results and limitations: Rises in breadth and depth of Spike-specific TCRs came after two AZD1222 doses. Donors were largely white British and mainly female; clonal diversity was possibly underestimated.

The CDR3 runs to 15 residues. V shed 2 bases and J 5 bases; nucleotides not matched to a gene: 2. Germline loops: CDR1 KGHSH, CDR2 LQKENI. This table comes from immunoSEQ multiplex PCR, and its TCRdb copy is limited to in-frame clones, with some not included. This sample has 150,000 to 200,000 clones; 85% to 95% occur once, and the top ten carry roughly 1.3%. In the case of this clone: Its antigen is unidentified.

The specimen comprised peripheral blood, sampled on day 0 of AZD1222 vaccination. The rearrangement joins TRBV18 to TRBJ1-5; TRBD1 aligns across 11 bases. The receptor was derived from an adult in good health. This CDR3 is CASSPVGQGDQPQHF. Written as DNA, the CDR3 is TGTGCCAGCTCACCAGTGGGACAGGGGGATCAGCCCCAGCATTTT.